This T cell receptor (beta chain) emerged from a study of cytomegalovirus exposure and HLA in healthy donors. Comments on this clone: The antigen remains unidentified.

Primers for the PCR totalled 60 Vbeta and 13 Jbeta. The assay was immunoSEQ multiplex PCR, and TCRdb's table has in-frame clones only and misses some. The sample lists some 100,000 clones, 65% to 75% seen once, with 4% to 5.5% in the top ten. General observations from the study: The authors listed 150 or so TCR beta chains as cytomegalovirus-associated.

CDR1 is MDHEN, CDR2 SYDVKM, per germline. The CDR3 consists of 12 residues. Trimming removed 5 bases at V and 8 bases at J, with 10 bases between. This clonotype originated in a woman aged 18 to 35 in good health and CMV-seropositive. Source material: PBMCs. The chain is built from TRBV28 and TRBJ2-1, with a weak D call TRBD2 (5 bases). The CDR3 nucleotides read TGTGCCAGCAGTCTACTAGGCTATGAGCAGTTCTTC. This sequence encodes CASSLLGYEQFF.